This section outlines one T cell receptor beta chain sequence together with its context. The record originates from a study of blood T cell repertoires in COVID-19. As handled by the study authors: Estimates of nucleated cell counts were drawn from the amplification of reference gene primers. Assay used: immunoSEQ multiplex PCR; TCRdb lists only in-frame clones, some missing. V and J calls and clone size are as listed in that table; D and trimming were resolved from the DNA. Of 150,000 to 200,000 clones listed, roughly 82% were seen once; the top ten hold 8% to 13%. With V trimmed by 3 bases and J by 2 bases, 10 bases remained unmatched. This CDR3 is built from 16 residues. Germline V gives CDR1 MGHRA, CDR2 YSYEKL. The study assigned cohorts using participant-reported clinical history. Among Cohort 3 donors, those recovered had two negative PCRs, clearance, or symptom resolution.

The TCR was taken from a man in his forties or fifties who had recovered from COVID-19. The sequencing sample was made of PBMCs or T cells enriched from blood (not recorded which). The chain recombines TRBV4-1 with TRBJ2-7, with 7 bases identical to TRBD2. The CDR3 spells CASSQNPSGDTYEQYF. Written as DNA, the CDR3 is TGCGCCAGCAGCCAGAACCCTAGCGGCGATACCTACGAGCAGTACTTC.